This TCR beta chain comes out of a study of shared T cell receptors in the human thymus. Between the trimmed V and J ends, which lost 0 bases and 6 bases, there was a span of 8 bases. The CDR3 is made up of 13 amino acids. Germline V CDR1 and CDR2: PRHDT, FYEKMQ (reference sequence). TCRdb's table, derived via immunoSEQ multiplex PCR, lists solely in-frame clones and lacks some. Altogether just under 550,000 clones are present, 75% to 85% being singletons, with the ten largest covering around 0.012%. These data were also reused for a study on human thymus T cells. That publication notes: Donation came from healthy Finnish infants having corrective surgery for congenital heart defects.

The sequenced sample was thymocytes. This TCR derives from a boy younger than two with a congenital heart defect. The V call is TRBV13, the J call TRBJ1-2, with D perhaps matching TRBD1 (5 bases). DNA of the CDR3: TGTGCCAGCAGCTTAGGCATGGACAATGGCTACACCTTC. Encoded protein: CASSLGMDNGYTF.